This T cell receptor (beta chain) was sequenced during a study of blood T cell repertoires in COVID-19. About the study: Sites in the United States, Italy and Spain provided acute and convalescent COVID-19 samples.

The assay was immunoSEQ multiplex PCR, and TCRdb's table has in-frame clones only and misses some. This sample yields roughly 250,000 clones, of which over 75% are seen a single time; approximately 9% belongs to the top ten. This clone appeared a few times. V shed 5 bases, J shed 2 bases, and the junction held 5 bases outside the gene matches. Germline CDR1 PRHDT, CDR2 FYEKMQ (reference sequence). This CDR3 spans 15 amino acids. The TCR was taken from a human donor in a cohort sampled during active COVID-19. The J gene is TRBJ2-7, the V gene TRBV13; 11 bases are shared with TRBD2. Sequencing used peripheral blood. CDR3 loop: CASSPRLAGPYEQYF. In DNA, the CDR3 is TGTGCCAGCAGCCCGAGACTAGCGGGGCCCTACGAGCAGTACTTC.